These T cell receptor beta chains were read from a single sample in a study of shared clonotypes between healthy human individuals. Generated by immunoSEQ multiplex PCR, the TCRdb table keeps only in-frame clones and is missing some. The data contain around 1.5 million clones, 98% of them singletons. Sequenced material: naive CD4+ T cells sorted from blood. The receptors were gathered from a man aged 30 to 39 in good health. Each CDR3 is given with its conserved first and last residue. The D gene is left open where the match is weak. Expanded clones are given a class, and other clones once, few, many or no size at all.

j_call | v_call | d_call | clone_size | cdr3_nt | cdr3_aa
TRBJ1-5 | TRBV19 | . | . | TGTGCCAGTAGTATAGAGTCCAGGCTTCAGCCCCAGCATTTT | CASSIESRLQPQHF
TRBJ1-2 | TRBV28 | . | . | TGTGCCAGCAGTTCGACCCCCTATGGCTACACCTTC | CASSSTPYGYTF
TRBJ2-2 | TRBV11-3 | . | . | TGTGCCAGCAGCTTAGGTCAGGCAGGGACCGGGGAGCTGTTTTTT | CASSLGQAGTGELFF
TRBJ1-1 | TRBV27 | . | . | TGTGCCAGCAGTCCGTATCCCATGAACACTGAAGCTTTCTTT | CASSPYPMNTEAFF
TRBJ2-1 | TRBV10-3 | . | . | TGTGCCATCAGTGAGTTAACCGGGAATGAGCAGTTCTTC | CAISELTGNEQFF
TRBJ1-5 | TRBV6-1 | . | . | TGTGCCAGCAGTCCTCTTGGGAGTTATCAGCCCCAGCATTTT | CASSPLGSYQPQHF
TRBJ2-1 | TRBV9 | . | . | TGTGCCAGCAGCTCCGACGGGAGCTCCTACAATGAGCAGTTCTTC | CASSSDGSSYNEQFF
TRBJ1-2 | TRBV7-2 | . | . | TGTGCCAGCAGCCGCAATACAGGAATTTGGGGCTACACCTTC | CASSRNTGIWGYTF
TRBJ2-3 | TRBV10-1 | . | . | TGCGCCAGCAGTGAGGTCTTGAGCGGAGAAACGCAGTATTTT | CASSEVLSGETQYF
TRBJ1-2 | TRBV5-4 | TRBD1 | . | TGTGCCAGCACCTTTGGACAGGGCTATCCTGGCTACACCTTC | CASTFGQGYPGYTF
TRBJ2-7 | TRBV9 | . | . | TGTGCCAGCAGCGTCGGGGATTTCTCCTACGAGCAGTACTTC | CASSVGDFSYEQYF
TRBJ2-5 | TRBV20-1 | . | once | TGCAGTGCTGGACACCAAGAGACCCAGTACTTC | CSAGHQETQYF
TRBJ2-2 | TRBV30 | . | . | TGTGCCTGGAGTAGGCCGAACACCGGGGAGCTGTTTTTT | CAWSRPNTGELFF
TRBJ2-7 | TRBV27 | TRBD1 | . | TGTGCCATCAACCGCAGGGGGAAGCTCTACGAGCAGTACTTC | CAINRRGKLYEQYF
TRBJ2-3 | TRBV7-9 | . | . | TGTGCCAGCAGTTTCATAGACCAGTATTTT | CASSFIDQYF
TRBJ1-1 | TRBV2 | . | . | TGTGCCAGCAGACCCGGACAGCCTCACACTGAAGCTTTCTTT | CASRPGQPHTEAFF
TRBJ2-1 | TRBV5-5 | TRBD2 | . | TGTGCCAGCAGACCCGTAGCGGGAGGTCCCTACAATGAGCAGTTCTTC | CASRPVAGGPYNEQFF
TRBJ2-5 | TRBV29-1 | . | . | TGCAGCGTTGAGCTAGCGCGGGAGACCCAGTACTTC | CSVELARETQYF
TRBJ2-3 | TRBV15 | TRBD2 | . | TGTGCCACCAGCGGGGGACTAGCGGGGTTCACAGATACGCAGTATTTT | CATSGGLAGFTDTQYF
TRBJ2-5 | TRBV11-2 | . | once | TGTGCCAGCAGCTTAGGCCTGCTGGAGGAGACCCAGTACTTC | CASSLGLLEETQYF
TRBJ2-1 | TRBV10-3 | . | . | TGTGCCATCAGCGATTCTAGGGGGTCGTATGAGCAGTTCTTC | CAISDSRGSYEQFF
TRBJ1-3 | TRBV27 | . | . | TGTGCCAGCAGTTCTTGGTCTGGAAACACCATATATTTT | CASSSWSGNTIYF
TRBJ2-1 | TRBV29-1 | . | once | TGCAGCGTTCTCGGCGCTAGATCGACCCCGGATGAGCAGTTCTTC | CSVLGARSTPDEQFF
TRBJ2-5 | TRBV5-1 | TRBD2 | . | TGCGCCAGCACCTCGAGGAGGGGTAGCGGGGAGACCCAGTACTTC | CASTSRRGSGETQYF
TRBJ2-2 | TRBV4-3 | . | . | TGCGCCAGCAGCCAGGAAAAACCGGGCGGGACGCGGGCCGGGGAGCTGTTTTTT | CASSQEKPGGTRAGELFF
TRBJ2-3 | TRBV7-8 | TRBD2 | once | TGTGCCAGCAGCCTCGGGAAGCGGGAGCCTCCAAGCACAGATACGCAGTATTTT | CASSLGKREPPSTDTQYF
TRBJ2-1 | TRBV5-1 | TRBD1 | . | TGCGCCAGCACCTCCGGGACAGGGGACAATGAGCAGTTCTTC | CASTSGTGDNEQFF
TRBJ1-5 | TRBV28 | . | . | TGTGCCAGCAGCCTCGACGGTAATCAGCCCCAGCATTTT | CASSLDGNQPQHF